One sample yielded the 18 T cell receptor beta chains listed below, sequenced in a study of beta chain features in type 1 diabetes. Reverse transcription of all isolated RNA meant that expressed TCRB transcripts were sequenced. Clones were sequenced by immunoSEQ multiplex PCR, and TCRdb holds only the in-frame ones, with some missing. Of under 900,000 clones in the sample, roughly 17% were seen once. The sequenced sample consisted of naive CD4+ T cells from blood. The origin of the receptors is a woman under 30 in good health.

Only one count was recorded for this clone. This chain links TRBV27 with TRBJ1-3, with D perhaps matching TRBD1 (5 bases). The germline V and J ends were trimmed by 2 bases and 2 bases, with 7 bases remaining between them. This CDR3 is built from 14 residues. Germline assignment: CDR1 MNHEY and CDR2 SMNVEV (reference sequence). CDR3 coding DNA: TGTGCCAGCAGTTTACAGGGAACTGGAAACACCATATATTTT. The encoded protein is CASSLQGTGNTIYF.

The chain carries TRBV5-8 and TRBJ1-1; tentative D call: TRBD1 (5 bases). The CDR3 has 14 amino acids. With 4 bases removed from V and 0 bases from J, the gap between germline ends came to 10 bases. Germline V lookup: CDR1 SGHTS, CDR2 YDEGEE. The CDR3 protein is CASSLQAMNTEAFF. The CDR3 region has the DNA TGTGCCAGCAGCCTACAGGCCATGAACACTGAAGCTTTCTTT.

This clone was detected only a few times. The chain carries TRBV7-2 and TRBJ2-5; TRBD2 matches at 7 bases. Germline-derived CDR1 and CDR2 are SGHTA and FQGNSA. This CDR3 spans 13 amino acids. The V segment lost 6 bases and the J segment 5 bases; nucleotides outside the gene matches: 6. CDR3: CASSILAAETQYF. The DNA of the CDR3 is TGTGCCAGCAGTATTCTAGCGGCCGAGACCCAGTACTTC.

The CDR3 spells CASSSLSLRRDGNQPQHF. The CDR3 DNA reads TGTGCCAGCAGCTCCCTCTCTCTTAGGAGGGATGGCAATCAGCCCCAGCATTTT. The gene calls are TRBV28 and TRBJ1-5; no firm D call. The CDR3 loop spans 18 amino acids. CDR1 is MDHEN and CDR2 is SYDVKM in the germline V gene. V was clipped by 6 bases and J by 2 bases, with 23 bases between them.

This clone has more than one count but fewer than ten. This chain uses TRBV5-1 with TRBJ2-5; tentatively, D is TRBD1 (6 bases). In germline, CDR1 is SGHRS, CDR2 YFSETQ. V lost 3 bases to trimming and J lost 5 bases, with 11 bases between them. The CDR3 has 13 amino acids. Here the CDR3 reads CASSYRVRETQYF. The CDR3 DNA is TGCGCCAGCAGCTACAGGGTTCGGGAGACCCAGTACTTC.

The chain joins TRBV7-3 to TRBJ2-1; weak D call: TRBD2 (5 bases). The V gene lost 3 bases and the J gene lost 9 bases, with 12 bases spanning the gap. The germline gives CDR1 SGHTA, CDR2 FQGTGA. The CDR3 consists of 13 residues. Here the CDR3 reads CASSLKGGGEQFF. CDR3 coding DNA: TGTGCCAGCAGCTTGAAGGGTGGAGGTGAGCAGTTCTTC.

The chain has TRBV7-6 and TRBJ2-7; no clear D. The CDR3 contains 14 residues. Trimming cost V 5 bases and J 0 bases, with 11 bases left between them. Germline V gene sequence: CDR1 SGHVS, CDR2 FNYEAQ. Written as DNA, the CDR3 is TGTGCCAGCAGCCCTCTTCAGCGCTCCTACGAGCAGTACTTC. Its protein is CASSPLQRSYEQYF.

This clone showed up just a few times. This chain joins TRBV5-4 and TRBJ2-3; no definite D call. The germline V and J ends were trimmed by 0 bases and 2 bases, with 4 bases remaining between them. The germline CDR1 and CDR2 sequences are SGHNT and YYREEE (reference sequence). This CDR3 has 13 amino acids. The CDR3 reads CASSLVVTDTQYF. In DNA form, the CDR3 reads TGTGCCAGCAGCTTGGTAGTCACAGATACGCAGTATTTT.

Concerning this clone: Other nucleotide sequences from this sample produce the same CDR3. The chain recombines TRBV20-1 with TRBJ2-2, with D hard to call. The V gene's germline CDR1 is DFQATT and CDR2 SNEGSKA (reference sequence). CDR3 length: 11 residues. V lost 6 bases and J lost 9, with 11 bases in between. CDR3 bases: TGCAGTGCCTCGGGCGGCCGGGAGCTGTTTTTT. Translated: CSASGGRELFF.

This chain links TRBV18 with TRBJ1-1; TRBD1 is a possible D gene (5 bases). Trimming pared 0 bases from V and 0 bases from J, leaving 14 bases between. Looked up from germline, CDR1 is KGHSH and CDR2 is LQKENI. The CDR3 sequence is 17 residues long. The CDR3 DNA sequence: TGTGCCAGCTCACCACCAGGGTCTGGGACCATGAACACTGAAGCTTTCTTT. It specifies CASSPPGSGTMNTEAFF.

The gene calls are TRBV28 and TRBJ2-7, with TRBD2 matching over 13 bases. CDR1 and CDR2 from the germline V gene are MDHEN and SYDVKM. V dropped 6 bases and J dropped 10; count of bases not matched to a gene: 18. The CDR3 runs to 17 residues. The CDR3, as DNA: TGTGCCAGCAGCCGGCCGACTGGACTAGCGGGAGCAGTTGCTCAGTACTTC. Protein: CASSRPTGLAGAVAQYF.

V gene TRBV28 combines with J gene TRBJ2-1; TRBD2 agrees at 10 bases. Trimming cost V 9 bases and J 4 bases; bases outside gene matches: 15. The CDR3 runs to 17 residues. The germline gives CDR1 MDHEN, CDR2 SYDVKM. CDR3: CASLGLAGDRGYNEQFF. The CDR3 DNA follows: TGTGCCAGTCTGGGGCTAGCGGGAGATAGGGGTTACAATGAGCAGTTCTTC.

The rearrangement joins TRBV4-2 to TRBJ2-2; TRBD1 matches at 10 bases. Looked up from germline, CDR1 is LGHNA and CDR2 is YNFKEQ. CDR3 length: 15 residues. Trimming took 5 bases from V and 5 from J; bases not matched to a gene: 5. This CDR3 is CASSLGQGSTGELFF. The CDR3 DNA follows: TGTGCCAGCAGCTTGGGACAGGGGAGTACCGGGGAGCTGTTTTTT.

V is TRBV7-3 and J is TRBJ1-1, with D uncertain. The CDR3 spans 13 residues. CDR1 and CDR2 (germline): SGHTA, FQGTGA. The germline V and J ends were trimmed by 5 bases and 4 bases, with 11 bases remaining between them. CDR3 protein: CASSTTDGTEAFF. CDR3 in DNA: TGTGCCAGCAGCACCACAGACGGCACTGAAGCTTTCTTT.

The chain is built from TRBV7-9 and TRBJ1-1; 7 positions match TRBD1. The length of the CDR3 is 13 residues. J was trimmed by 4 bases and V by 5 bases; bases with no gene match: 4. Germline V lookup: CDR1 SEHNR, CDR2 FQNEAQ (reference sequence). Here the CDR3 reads CASSIPGGTEAFF. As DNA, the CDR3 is TGTGCCAGCAGCATCCCAGGGGGCACTGAAGCTTTCTTT.

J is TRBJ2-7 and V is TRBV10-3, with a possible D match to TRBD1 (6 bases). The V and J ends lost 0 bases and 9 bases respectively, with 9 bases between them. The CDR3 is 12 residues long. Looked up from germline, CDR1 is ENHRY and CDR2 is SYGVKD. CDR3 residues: CAISESGGGQYF. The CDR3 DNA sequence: TGTGCCATCAGTGAGTCTGGGGGCGGGCAGTACTTC.

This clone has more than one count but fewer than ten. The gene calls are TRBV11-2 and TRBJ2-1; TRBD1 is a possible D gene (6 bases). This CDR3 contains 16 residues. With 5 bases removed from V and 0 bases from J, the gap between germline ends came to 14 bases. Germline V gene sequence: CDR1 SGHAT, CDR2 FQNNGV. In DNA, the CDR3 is TGTGCCAGCAGCCCGTACACGGACAGCTCCTACAATGAGCAGTTCTTC. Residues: CASSPYTDSSYNEQFF.

The CDR3 loop reads CATAGGLEETQYF. In DNA, the CDR3 is TGTGCCACCGCTGGGGGTCTAGAAGAGACCCAGTACTTC. The V call is TRBV10-3, the J call TRBJ2-5; perhaps D is TRBD1 or TRBD2 (5 bases each). The V gene's germline CDR1 is ENHRY and CDR2 SYGVKD. The V gene lost 10 bases and the J gene lost 3 bases, with 15 bases spanning the gap. The length of the CDR3 is 13 residues.